These T cell receptor beta chains were read from a single sample in a study of shared clonotypes between healthy human individuals. Sequencing used immunoSEQ multiplex PCR; TCRdb keeps in-frame clones, though not all of them. The sample comprises about 1.9 million clones, 93% of which are singletons, and 1.5% to 2% rests with the top ten. The sequenced sample consisted of naive CD8+ T cells from PBMCs. The receptors derive from a man aged 18 to 30 in good health. Some clones in this sample may be carry-over from other donors' samples. Each CDR3 is given with its conserved first and last residue. The D gene is left open where the match is weak. Some rows mark clone size as missing; the rest say once, few, many or name a class of expanded clone.

TRBV6-1,-,TRBJ1-2,-,CASSEIEDPNYGYTF,TGTGCCAGCAGTGAAATCGAGGACCCTAACTATGGCTACACCTTC
TRBV5-1,-,TRBJ1-1,-,CASSLVSQLNTEAFF,TGCGCCAGCAGCTTGGTGTCACAGCTGAACACTGAAGCTTTCTTT
TRBV7-8,TRBD1,TRBJ2-7,-,CASRNRGTYEQYF,TGTGCCAGCAGAAACAGGGGAACCTACGAGCAGTACTTC
TRBV5-6,TRBD2,TRBJ2-3,-,CASRTSGLARDTQYF,TGTGCCAGCAGGACGTCGGGACTAGCTCGGGATACGCAGTATTTT
TRBV9,-,TRBJ2-2,-,CASRFRAGTGELFF,TGTGCCAGCAGATTCCGGGCCGGCACCGGGGAGCTGTTTTTT
TRBV2,-,TRBJ1-2,-,CANLGPANYGYTF,TGTGCCAACTTGGGACCAGCTAACTATGGCTACACCTTC
TRBV27,TRBD2,TRBJ2-1,-,CASSLAGGGNEQFF,TGTGCCAGCAGCCTAGCGGGAGGGGGCAATGAGCAGTTCTTC
TRBV29-1,-,TRBJ2-7,-,CSVDGDTYEQYF,TGCAGCGTTGATGGGGACACCTACGAGCAGTACTTC
TRBV2,-,TRBJ1-4,-,CASSDQNINEKLFF,TGTGCCAGCAGCGACCAAAACATTAATGAAAAACTGTTTTTT
TRBV7-6,TRBD2,TRBJ2-3,-,CASSWGLVTDTQYF,TGTGCCAGCAGCTGGGGACTAGTGACAGATACGCAGTATTTT
TRBV30,-,TRBJ2-3,-,CAWSLTGVSTDTQYF,TGTGCCTGGAGTTTAACGGGGGTGAGCACAGATACGCAGTATTTT
TRBV28,-,TRBJ2-1,-,CASRPIDNGGGNEQFF,TGTGCCAGCAGGCCCATTGATAACGGGGGTGGCAATGAGCAGTTCTTC
TRBV27,TRBD2,TRBJ2-7,-,CASSYSGTSAIVEQYF,TGTGCCAGCAGTTATTCCGGGACTAGCGCGATAGTCGAGCAGTACTTC
TRBV7-9,-,TRBJ2-1,-,CASSLEQHWTNRNEQFF,TGTGCCAGCAGCTTAGAACAGCATTGGACAAATCGCAATGAGCAGTTCTTC
TRBV9,TRBD2,TRBJ2-1,-,CASSRRELAVYNEQFF,TGTGCCAGCAGTCGACGGGAACTAGCGGTTTACAATGAGCAGTTCTTC
TRBV28,-,TRBJ2-2,once,CASSKIRASVNTGELFF,TGTGCCAGCTCCAAGATTCGGGCTAGCGTAAACACCGGGGAGCTGTTTTTT
TRBV2,-,TRBJ2-5,-,CASSGSPEETQYF,TGTGCCAGCAGTGGCTCGCCAGAGGAGACCCAGTACTTC
TRBV28,-,TRBJ2-7,-,CASSPLRDRAYEQYF,TGTGCCAGCAGTCCGCTCCGGGACCGGGCTTACGAGCAGTACTTC
TRBV13,TRBD2,TRBJ2-7,-,CASSPQLANYEQYF,TGTGCCAGCAGCCCCCAACTAGCGAACTACGAGCAGTACTTC
TRBV7-9,-,TRBJ1-1,-,CASSLAGAEAFF,TGTGCCAGCAGCTTAGCAGGGGCTGAAGCTTTCTTT
TRBV4-3,-,TRBJ2-3,-,CASRPDGVSTDTQYF,TGCGCCAGCAGACCGGACGGAGTTAGCACAGATACGCAGTATTTT
TRBV27,-,TRBJ2-7,-,CASSLGPGNYEQYF,TGTGCCAGCAGTTTAGGTCCAGGGAACTACGAGCAGTACTTC
TRBV7-9,-,TRBJ2-7,-,CASSLISGYEQYF,TGTGCCAGCAGCCTTATCAGCGGGTACGAGCAGTACTTC
TRBV7-9,-,TRBJ2-5,-,CASSGFDRQETQYF,TGTGCCAGCAGCGGATTTGACAGACAAGAGACCCAGTACTTC
TRBV5-6,-,TRBJ2-3,-,CASSLGGGSTDTQYF,TGTGCCAGCAGCTTGGGAGGCGGGAGCACAGATACGCAGTATTTT
TRBV27,TRBD2,TRBJ2-2,-,CASSLSWGRAYTGELFF,TGTGCCAGCAGTTTAAGCTGGGGGAGGGCCTACACCGGGGAGCTGTTTTTT
TRBV7-9,TRBD2,TRBJ2-1,-,CASSLVLAGYNEQFF,TGTGCCAGCAGCTTAGTACTAGCGGGATACAATGAGCAGTTCTTC
TRBV6-1,-,TRBJ1-1,-,CASTSLTAFF,TGTGCCAGCACTTCCCTGACTGCTTTCTTT
TRBV14,-,TRBJ1-2,-,CASSPGAAYGYTF,TGTGCCAGCAGCCCCGGGGCGGCCTATGGCTACACCTTC
TRBV5-1,TRBD1,TRBJ1-1,-,CASSLTGGVTEAFF,TGCGCCAGCAGCTTAACAGGGGGCGTTACTGAAGCTTTCTTT
TRBV7-3,TRBD2,TRBJ2-1,-,CASSSLAGEKNEQFF,TGTGCCAGCAGCTCCCTAGCGGGAGAGAAAAATGAGCAGTTCTTC
TRBV23-1,-,TRBJ2-1,-,CASSPSEAAASYNEQFF,TGCGCCAGCAGTCCATCGGAGGCGGCAGCCTCCTACAATGAGCAGTTCTTC
TRBV4-1,TRBD1,TRBJ2-5,-,CASSRSLGQGEETQYF,TGCGCCAGCAGCCGCTCTCTGGGACAGGGAGAAGAGACCCAGTACTTC
TRBV27,TRBD2,TRBJ2-5,-,CATGGGLANPQETQYF,TGTGCCACCGGGGGGGGGCTAGCGAATCCCCAAGAGACCCAGTACTTC
TRBV7-2,-,TRBJ2-5,-,CASSLVDVGRGQETQYF,TGTGCCAGCAGCTTAGTCGATGTGGGCAGGGGCCAAGAGACCCAGTACTTC
TRBV19,TRBD1,TRBJ2-7,-,CASSIPTGNRYEQYF,TGTGCCAGTAGTATACCGACAGGGAACCGCTACGAGCAGTACTTC
TRBV12-2,-,TRBJ2-3,-,CASRHDSGLSTDTQYF,TGTGCAAGTCGCCACGATAGCGGCCTTAGCACAGATACGCAGTATTTT
TRBV9,TRBD1,TRBJ1-2,-,CASSEPSGGGGYTF,TGTGCCAGCAGCGAGCCTTCAGGGGGCGGTGGCTACACCTTC
TRBV27,TRBD2,TRBJ2-1,-,CASSLIGTSGTDEQFF,TGTGCCAGCAGTCTCATAGGGACTAGCGGGACCGATGAGCAGTTCTTC
TRBV12-5,-,TRBJ2-3,-,CASVGDPDTQYF,TGTGCTAGTGTGGGGGATCCAGATACGCAGTATTTT
TRBV5-6,-,TRBJ2-5,-,CASSLGGVRKETQYF,TGTGCCAGCAGCTTGGGAGGTGTCAGGAAAGAGACCCAGTACTTC
TRBV13,TRBD1,TRBJ1-2,-,CASSLWRGGADGYTF,TGTGCCAGCAGCTTATGGAGAGGGGGCGCCGATGGCTACACCTTC
TRBV7-9,-,TRBJ2-7,-,CASLGQFDYEQYF,TGTGCCTCCTTAGGACAGTTCGACTACGAGCAGTACTTC
TRBV4-1,-,TRBJ1-2,-,CASSPRAGISSYGYTF,TGCGCCAGCAGCCCCCGTGCGGGTATCAGTAGCTATGGCTACACCTTC
TRBV2,-,TRBJ2-7,-,CASRDEGSSYEQYF,TGTGCCAGCCGGGATGAGGGTAGCTCCTACGAGCAGTACTTC
TRBV27,TRBD2,TRBJ2-3,-,CASRRLAGGESKKQYF,TGTGCCAGCAGAAGACTAGCGGGGGGAGAAAGTAAAAAGCAGTATTTT
TRBV6-6,TRBD2,TRBJ2-7,-,CASSATVGDYLYEQYF,TGTGCCAGCAGTGCGACTGTAGGGGACTACCTTTACGAGCAGTACTTC
TRBV28,-,TRBJ1-1,-,CASSLSVRTDTEAFF,TGTGCCAGCAGTTTATCTGTACGTACGGACACTGAAGCTTTCTTT
TRBV6-5,-,TRBJ2-2,once,CASSYTAGAYTGELFF,TGTGCCAGCAGTTATACCGCAGGGGCCTACACCGGGGAGCTGTTTTTT